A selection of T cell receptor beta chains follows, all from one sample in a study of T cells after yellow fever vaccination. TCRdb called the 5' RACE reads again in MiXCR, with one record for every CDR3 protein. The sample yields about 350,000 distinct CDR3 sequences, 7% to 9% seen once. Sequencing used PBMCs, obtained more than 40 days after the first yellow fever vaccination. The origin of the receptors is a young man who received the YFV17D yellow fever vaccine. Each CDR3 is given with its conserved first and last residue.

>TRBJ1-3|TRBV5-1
CASSWDSDPRYF
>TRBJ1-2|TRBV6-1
CASSTLTTDFDGYTF
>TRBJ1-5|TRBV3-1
CASSQDRQGSGHSNQPQHF
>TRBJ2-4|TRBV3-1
CASSQWPLRRDWGLGAKNIQYF
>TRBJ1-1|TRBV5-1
CASRRDSRDEAFF
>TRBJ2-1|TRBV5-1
CASSTDHNEQFF
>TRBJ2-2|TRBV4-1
CASSQERRRTGGELFF
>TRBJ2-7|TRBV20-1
CSAPHLGEISYEQYF
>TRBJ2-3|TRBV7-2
CASSWGLAEYADTQYF
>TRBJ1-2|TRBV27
CASSSYKGGNFYGYTF
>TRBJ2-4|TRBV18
CASSPPGTGGYIQYF
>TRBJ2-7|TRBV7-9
CASSGREGYEQYF
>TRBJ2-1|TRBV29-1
CSVVWYNEQFF
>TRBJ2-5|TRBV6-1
CASAQLTQETQYF
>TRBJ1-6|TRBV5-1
CASSWGTTGVNSPLHF
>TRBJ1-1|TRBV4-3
CASSQGVRSEAFF
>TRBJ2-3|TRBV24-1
CATSGDESTDTQYF
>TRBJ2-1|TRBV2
CASSGGVLSEQFF
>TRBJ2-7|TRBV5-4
CASSFGGSDYEQYF
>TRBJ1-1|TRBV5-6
CASSSILTGHSNTEAFF
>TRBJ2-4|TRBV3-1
CASSQGWGANIQYF
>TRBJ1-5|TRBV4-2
CASSQGPENQPQHF
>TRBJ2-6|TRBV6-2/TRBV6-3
CASSYDRQGGDSGANVLTF
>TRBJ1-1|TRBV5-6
CASSFGTRNTEAFF
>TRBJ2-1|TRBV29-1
CSVADSSSYNEQFF
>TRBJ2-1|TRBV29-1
CSVSAGSTYNEQFF
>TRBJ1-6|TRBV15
CATSKPGGRGNSPLHF
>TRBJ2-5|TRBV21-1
CASSMTGEETQYF
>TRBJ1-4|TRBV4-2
CASSQATGVTNEKLFF
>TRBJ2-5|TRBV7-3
CASSLSGALETQYF
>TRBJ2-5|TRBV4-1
CASSQGSRLQETQYF
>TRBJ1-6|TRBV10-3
CAISETRIMGGVSPLHF
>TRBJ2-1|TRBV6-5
CASSYPRRGAGNEQFF
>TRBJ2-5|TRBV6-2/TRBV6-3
CASSYVGIKETQYF
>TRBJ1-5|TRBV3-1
CASTAGGNQPQHF
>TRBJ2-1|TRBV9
CASSPRTGAWQFF
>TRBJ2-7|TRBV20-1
CSASPGLGTGYEQYF
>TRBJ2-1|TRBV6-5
CASSYSGSGLDQRNEQFF
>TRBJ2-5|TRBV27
CASSTNRDAGTQYF
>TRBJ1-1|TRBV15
CATSRDPALGTEAFF
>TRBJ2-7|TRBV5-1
CASTREGYGRYEQYF
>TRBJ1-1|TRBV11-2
CASSRPEGIGWTEAFF
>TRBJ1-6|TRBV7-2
CASSLTGRDSSPLHF
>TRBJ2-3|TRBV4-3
CASSGQAGLTDTQYF
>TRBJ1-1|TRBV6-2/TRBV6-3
CASRVANTEAFF
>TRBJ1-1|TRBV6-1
CASTLQGALGTEAFF
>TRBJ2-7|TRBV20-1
CSARDGQLSSYEQYF
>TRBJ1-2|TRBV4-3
CASSQTGGVNYGYTF
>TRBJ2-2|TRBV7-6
CASSSTPSGGTGELFF
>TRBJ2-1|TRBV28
CASSSRTSGGINNEQFF
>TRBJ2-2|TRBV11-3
CASSYGRGGTGELFF
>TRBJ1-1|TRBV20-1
CSAPRGTLGAFF
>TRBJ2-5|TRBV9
CASSVVGGQGETQYF
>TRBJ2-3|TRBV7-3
CASSSRGDTDTQYF
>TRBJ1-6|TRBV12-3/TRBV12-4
CASSLDREASPLHF
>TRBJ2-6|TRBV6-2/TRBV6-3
CASYKSSGANVLTF
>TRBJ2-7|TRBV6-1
CASSRDRAMRDEQYF